This record concerns one T cell receptor (beta chain) sequence. Its antigen remains undetermined. Base qualities are missing; no much larger clone stands one base away. This sample is drawn from a study of cytomegalovirus exposure and HLA in healthy donors (TCRdb year 2017). The study in broad terms: In an earlier analysis of several hundred of the donors, around 290 Gb of sequence data and approximately 120 million unique TCR beta sequences from roughly 200 million T cells were reported. Among the roughly 400 genotyped donors, under 90% belonged to the genetic ancestry cluster associated with self-reported Caucasian donors. Class I and class II HLA loci were covered by the typing at four-digit resolution. Alongside the repertoire data, information on donor age, sex, ethnicity and CMV serostatus was compiled. In addition to the first cohort of about 650 subjects, a separate validation cohort of 120 different subjects was used. The number of typed donors differed by locus: about 620-640 for A, B, C, DRB1 and DQB1; approximately 520 for DQA1; fewer than 610 for DPA1; and around 470 for DPB1. Among a few hundred genotyped donors of the cohort, an average of approximately 240,000 unique TCR beta nucleotide sequences were sequenced per donor, roughly 20% of them non-productive. An early release that covered about 600 HLA-typed donors contained approximately 320 gigabases of sequencing data and around 85 million unique TCR sequences. Several DR-DQ haplotypes were handled as single units for association and clustering, since linkage in the cohort was strong. The study aimed to test whether cataloging public T cell receptors could reveal signatures of past pathogen exposure. Using immunosequencing, the study profiled T cell repertoires from around 670 subjects and related those repertoires to cytomegalovirus serostatus. To predict cytomegalovirus infection status, the study combined high-throughput TCR immunosequencing, statistical association of individual TCRs with disease status, and machine learning. A later analysis re-analyzed previously published TCR beta repertoires from roughly 690 donors and added high-resolution HLA genotyping to study TCR occurrence patterns. Rather than using new phenotypic data, the later analysis identified candidate immune exposures from TCR beta sequences and from how often those sequences occurred across donors. An earlier analysis of 450 to 750 of the donors used high-throughput TCR beta sequencing to judge whether each TCR beta V gene segment behaved as functional or pseudogenic. In a later genetic analysis, genome-wide SNP genotypes for about 55% of the 666 donors were used, and that subset was treated as a discovery cohort. All discovery cohort repertoires had been generated on a single sequencing platform. What the authors observed across the whole study: A later genetic analysis reported fewer N-insertions in productive TCRs among donors in an Asian-associated ancestry cluster than the roughly 670-donor mean. An association between a missense DCLRE1C variant and V-gene and J-gene trimming of TCR beta chains was found in a later genetic analysis and replicated in an independent cohort. A group of highly shared sequence variants was considered likely to be a technical artifact of the sequencing pipeline. In an earlier analysis of roughly 500 of the donors, most TCR beta V segments appeared in productive rearrangements about 87% or about 30% of the time, broadly matching IMGT annotations. While some public TCRs were present in many individuals, most TCR sequences turned up only very rarely across donors. Because HLA typing was missing for some donors at each locus, association tests included only the typed subset. A later analysis found that TCR association rates varied across HLA loci, with DRB1 alleles showing the most associated TCRs and HLA-C alleles the fewest. When HLA alleles, especially DR and DQ, strongly co-occurred, attributing TCR associations to individual alleles was difficult. A further reported finding was that TCR beta sequences accurately predicted the HLA-A and HLA-B alleles for most subjects in the first cohort. Immune exposure information for the cohort was limited to CMV serostatus. Sequencing depth was assumed to be roughly uniform across donors in the presence/absence analyses, though that assumption may not hold. In a later analysis, several top co-occurrence clusters were reported to appear linked to parvovirus B19, influenza, CMV and Epstein-Barr virus. The study listed over 150 TCR beta chains as associated with cytomegalovirus. Compared with equally common non-associated chains, HLA-associated TCR beta chains in a later analysis were more clonally expanded and had lower generation probabilities. It was suggested by the authors that the approach could potentially be generalized to other disease states and immunological phenotypes. According to a later analysis, most CMV-associated TCR beta chains appeared to be HLA-restricted, and the HLA associations seemed to be driven largely by CMV exposure. The classifier was reported to diagnose cytomegalovirus status with high specificity and sensitivity in both the original and validation cohorts. A few of the identified cytomegalovirus-associated TCR beta chains were confirmed in vitro to be specific for cytomegalovirus antigens. In this cohort, only TCR beta chains were sequenced, and detectable features were limited by the absence of alpha or paired-chain data. Because counts were too low, approximately 18 rarely observed V segments, including chromosome 9 orphons, were excluded from the earlier analysis of around 590 of the donors. At a false discovery rate of 0.05, a later analysis linked fewer than 20,000 TCR beta sequences to specific HLA alleles. Linkage disequilibrium might explain the correlated functional status among segregating V segments, but an unknown experimental factor could not be ruled out. Because the 87-base-pair reads could not distinguish some IMGT-functional V segments, including TRBV6-2 and TRBV6-3, those segments were excluded.

The protocol used for the library was the immunoSEQ multiplex PCR assay. A mixture of 60 forward primers for TCR Vbeta segments and 13 reverse primers for TCR Jbeta segments was used in the multiplex PCR. A multiplex PCR assay on genomic DNA amplified the CDR3 region of rearranged TCR beta genes. The Illumina HiSeq System was used to sequence the amplified TCR beta libraries as 87-base-pair reads. Concerning the study's data processing: A later analysis tallied tens of millions of unique TCR beta chains across the 650 to 750 repertoires, and some 10 million of those chains were shared by two or more donors. Raw reads were error-corrected and collapsed into unique sequences by a nearest-neighbor algorithm in which closely related sequences were merged to remove PCR and sequencing errors. To assign V, D and J gene segments, CDR3 sequences were aligned to IMGT reference sequences. For a sequence to be retained, a match of at least six nucleotides was required to both a V gene segment and a J gene segment. Rearrangements were called productive when the CDR3 lacked stop codons and stayed in frame with V and J; all others were non-productive. Following IMGT convention, CDR3 was defined as the stretch from the second conserved V-encoded cysteine to the conserved J-encoded phenylalanine. The earlier analysis of 550 to 650 of the donors excluded any sequence lacking an unambiguous match to a single V gene segment. In an earlier analysis of 450 to 700 of the donors, V segments were called functional above 56.7% productive rearrangements and were called segregating when the between-donor standard deviation exceeded 5%. To diagnose cytomegalovirus status from the catalog of TCR beta chain sequences, a statistical classification framework was built. In a later analysis, V and J genes were assigned by comparing TCR nucleotide sequences against IMGT/GENE-DB human TR gene sequences. The TCRdist pipeline was used in a later analysis to assign CDR3 sequences and most-parsimonious VDJ recombination scenarios. In a later analysis, each TCR beta chain was defined by its CDR3 amino acid sequence together with its V-gene family, and reads without a unique V-gene family were excluded. A later analysis removed 592 highly shared, low-generation-probability nucleotide sequences to deal with suspected cross-contamination and a sequencing artifact. In a later analysis, a clonal expansion index was calculated for each public chain from normalized within-repertoire ranks of inferred template counts. In a later analysis, generation probabilities were computed using a VDJ recombination model fitted to out-of-frame rearrangements, and the results were checked against IGoR. A later analysis scored TCR-TCR, TCR-HLA and TCR-CMV co-occurrence with hypergeometric tests, applying a repertoire-size bias correction to TCR pairs. A later analysis estimated false discovery rates by permuting HLA or CMV assignments 20 times. In a later analysis, co-occurring TCRs were grouped using DBSCAN, and TCRdist sequence similarity was added for clustering within HLA-allele-positive subsets. For co-occurrence clustering, repertoires with fewer than 30,000 or more than 120,000 public chains were excluded, along with five repertoires with anomalous nucleotide sharing. Sourced from immuneACCESS, this table was stored by TCRdb with only in-frame sequences that have V and J called. A share of the clones is absent; for the studies checked, an unresolved V gene accounts for under half, and the remainder has no known explanation. That table supplies the V and J calls and clone size; D and trimming were determined from the DNA. The sample table contains over 110,000 clones; only one count was recorded for roughly 73% of them. The ten largest make up around 1.2% of the sample.

The germline V gene yields LGHNA for CDR1 and YNFKEQ for CDR2. Cut back by 2 bases and 9 bases, the V and J ends lie 17 bases apart. Inclusive of the bounding cysteine and phenylalanine, the CDR3 is 15 residues long. Only the CDR3 part of the read is kept: 45 bases, read in frame from the first base. The cohort consisted of 666 healthy bone marrow donors. At the time of sampling, every cohort member was nominally healthy, though immune exposures that went unrecorded were likely present. The donor tested CMV seronegative and was one of the 352 seronegative cohort members. A peripheral blood sample was provided by each donor, and peripheral blood mononuclear cells were used for TCR beta sequencing. The Qiagen DNeasy Blood Extraction Kit was used to extract genomic DNA from the blood cell samples.

In this chain, TRBV4-2 is recombined with TRBJ2-1; matching of 7 bases hints at TRBD1 as the D gene. The sequence came from a woman aged 35 to 49 in good health and CMV-seronegative. The sequenced sample was PBMCs. CDR3 loop: CASSQTIRGAAEQFF. The sequence in DNA is TGTGCCAGCAGCCAAACGATCAGGGGGGCCGCTGAGCAGTTCTTC.